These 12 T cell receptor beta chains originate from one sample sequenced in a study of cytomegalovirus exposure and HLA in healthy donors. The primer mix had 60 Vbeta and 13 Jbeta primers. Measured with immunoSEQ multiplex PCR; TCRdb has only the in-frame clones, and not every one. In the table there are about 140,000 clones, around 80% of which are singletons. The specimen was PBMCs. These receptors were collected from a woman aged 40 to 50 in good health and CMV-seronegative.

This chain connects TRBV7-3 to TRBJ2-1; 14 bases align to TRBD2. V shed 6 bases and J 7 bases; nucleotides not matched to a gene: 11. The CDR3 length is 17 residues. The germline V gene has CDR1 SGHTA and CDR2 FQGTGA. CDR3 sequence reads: CASRSMTSGRASNEQFF. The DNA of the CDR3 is TGTGCCAGCAGATCCATGACTAGCGGGAGGGCCAGTAATGAGCAGTTCTTC. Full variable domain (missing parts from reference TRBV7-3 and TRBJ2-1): GAGVSQTPSNKVTEKGKYVELRCDPISGHTALYWYRQSLGQGPEFLIYFQGTGAADDSGLPNDRFFAVRPEGSVSTLKIQRTERGDSAVYLCASRSMTSGRASNEQFFGPGTRLTVL.

CDR3 coding DNA: TGTGCCAGCAGCTTAGTGTCAGGGAGGAGCTCCTACAATGAGCAGTTCTTC. Translation gives CASSLVSGRSSYNEQFF. The gene calls are TRBV7-3 and TRBJ2-1; D might be TRBD2 (6 bases). The CDR3 is made up of 17 amino acids. In germline, CDR1 is SGHTA, CDR2 FQGTGA. V lost 2 bases, J lost 0 bases, and 14 bases lay in between.

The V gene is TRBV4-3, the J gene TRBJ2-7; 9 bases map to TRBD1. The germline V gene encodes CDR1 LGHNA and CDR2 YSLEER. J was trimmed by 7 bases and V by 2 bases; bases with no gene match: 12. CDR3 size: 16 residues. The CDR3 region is CASSQPVENRGREQYF. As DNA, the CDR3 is TGCGCCAGCAGCCAACCGGTGGAGAACAGGGGGCGAGAGCAGTACTTC.

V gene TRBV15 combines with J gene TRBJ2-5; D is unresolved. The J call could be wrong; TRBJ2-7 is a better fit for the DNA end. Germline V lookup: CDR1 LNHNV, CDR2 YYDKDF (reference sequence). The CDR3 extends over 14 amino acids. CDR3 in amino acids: CATSRTVGRYEQYF. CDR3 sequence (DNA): TGTGCCACCAGCCGAACGGTCGGTAGATACGAGCAGTACTTC.

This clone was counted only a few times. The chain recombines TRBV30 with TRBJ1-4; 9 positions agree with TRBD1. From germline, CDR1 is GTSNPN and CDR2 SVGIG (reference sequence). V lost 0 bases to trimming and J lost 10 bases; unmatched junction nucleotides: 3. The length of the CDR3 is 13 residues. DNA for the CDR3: TGTGCCTGGAGTGTACTGGGACAGGGAAAACTGTTTTTT. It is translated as CAWSVLGQGKLFF.

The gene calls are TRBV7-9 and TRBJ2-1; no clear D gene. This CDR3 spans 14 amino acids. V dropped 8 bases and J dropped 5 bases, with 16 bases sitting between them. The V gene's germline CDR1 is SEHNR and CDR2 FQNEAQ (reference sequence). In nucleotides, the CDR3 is TGTGCCAGCCCCGGCGGCCGGATAAACAATGAGCAGTTCTTC. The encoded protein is CASPGGRINNEQFF. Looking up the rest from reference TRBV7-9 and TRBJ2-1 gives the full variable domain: DTGVSQNPRHKITKRGQNVTFRCDPISEHNRLYWYRQTLGQGPEFLTYFQNEAQLEKSRLLSDRFSAERPKGSFSTLEIQRTEQGDSAMYLCASPGGRINNEQFFGPGTRLTVL.

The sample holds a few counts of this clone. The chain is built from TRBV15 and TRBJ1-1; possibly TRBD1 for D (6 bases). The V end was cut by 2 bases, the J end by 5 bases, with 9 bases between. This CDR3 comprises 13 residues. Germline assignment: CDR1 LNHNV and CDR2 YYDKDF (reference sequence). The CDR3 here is CATSRKQGTEAFF. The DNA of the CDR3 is TGTGCCACCAGCAGAAAACAGGGAACTGAAGCTTTCTTT.

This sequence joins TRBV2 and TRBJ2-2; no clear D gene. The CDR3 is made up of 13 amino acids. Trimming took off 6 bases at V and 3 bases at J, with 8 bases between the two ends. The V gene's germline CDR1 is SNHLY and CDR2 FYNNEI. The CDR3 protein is CASRRKDTGELFF. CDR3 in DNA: TGTGCCAGCAGGCGGAAGGACACCGGGGAGCTGTTTTTT.

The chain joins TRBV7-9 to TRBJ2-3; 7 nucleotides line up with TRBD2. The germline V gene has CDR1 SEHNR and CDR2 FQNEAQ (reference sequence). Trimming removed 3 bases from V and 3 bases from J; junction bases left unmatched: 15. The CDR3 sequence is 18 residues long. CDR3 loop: CASSFMIGGRGRTDTQYF. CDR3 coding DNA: TGTGCCAGCAGCTTCATGATCGGGGGGAGGGGTAGGACAGATACGCAGTATTTT.

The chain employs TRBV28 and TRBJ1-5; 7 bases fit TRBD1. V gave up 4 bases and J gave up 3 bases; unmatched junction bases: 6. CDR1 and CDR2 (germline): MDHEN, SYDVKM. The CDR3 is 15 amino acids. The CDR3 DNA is TGTGCCAGCAGTTCTCCGGGACAGCTCAATCAGCCCCAGCATTTT. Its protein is CASSSPGQLNQPQHF.

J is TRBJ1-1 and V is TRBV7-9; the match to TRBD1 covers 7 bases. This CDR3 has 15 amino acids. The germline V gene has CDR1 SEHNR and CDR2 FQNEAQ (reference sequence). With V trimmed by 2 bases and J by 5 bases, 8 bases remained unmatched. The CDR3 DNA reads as TGTGCCAGCAGCTTAAGTCCACAGGGGAGGACTGAAGCTTTCTTT. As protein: CASSLSPQGRTEAFF.

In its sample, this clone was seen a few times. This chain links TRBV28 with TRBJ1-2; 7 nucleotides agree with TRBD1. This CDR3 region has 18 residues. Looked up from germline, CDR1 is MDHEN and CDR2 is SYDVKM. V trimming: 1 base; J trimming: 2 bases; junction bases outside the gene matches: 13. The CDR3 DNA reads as TGTGCCAGCAGTTTATATGGGCCCGAGACAGGGCTCAACTATGGCTACACCTTC. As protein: CASSLYGPETGLNYGYTF.